The present T cell receptor (beta chain) was sequenced within a study of OX40 agonist ivuxolimab in advanced cancers. Study summary: Cohort: about 82% men, mean age approximately 66, aged about 23 to 79. Points from the study as a whole: Relatively little clonal expansion, among the lowest observed, appeared in partial responders at 0.1-3.0 mg/kg.

The CDR3 spans 15 residues. Germline CDR1 and CDR2: SGHNT and YENEEA. Trimming took off 5 bases at V and 7 bases at J, with 20 bases between the two ends. Here immunoSEQ multiplex PCR was the method, and the copy in TCRdb shows in-frame clones only, minus some. This table holds approximately 45,000 clones, over 90% found once. Concerning this clone itself: Its antigen remains unidentified.

The V and J genes are TRBV11-3 and TRBJ1-1, with a weak D call TRBD1 (5 bases). The sample in question was CD4+ or CD8+ T cells sorted from blood, obtained in a trial of the OX40 agonist ivuxolimab. This clonotype was sampled from an adult with an advanced solid tumor such as melanoma, head and neck, liver or kidney cancer. The CDR3 DNA sequence: TGTGCCAGCAGCCTGGGACCGGAACTCCCACTTGAAGCTTTCTTT. Its translation is CASSLGPELPLEAFF.